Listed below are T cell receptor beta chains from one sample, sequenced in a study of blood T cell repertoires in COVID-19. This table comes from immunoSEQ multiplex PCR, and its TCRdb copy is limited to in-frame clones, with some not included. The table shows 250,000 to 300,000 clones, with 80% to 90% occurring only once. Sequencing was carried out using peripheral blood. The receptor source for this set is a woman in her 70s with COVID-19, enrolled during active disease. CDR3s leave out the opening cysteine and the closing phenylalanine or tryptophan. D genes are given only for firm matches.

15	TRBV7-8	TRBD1	ASSLGTGGAFRTEAF
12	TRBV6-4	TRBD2	ASSDREGQETQY
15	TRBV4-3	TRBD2	ASSRLRTSGTYNEQF
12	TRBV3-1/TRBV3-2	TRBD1	ASSGDRVGTEAF
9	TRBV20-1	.	SAFKSGNAF
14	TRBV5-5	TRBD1	ASSPGDRGFGYEQY
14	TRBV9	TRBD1	ASSVAAKTGDYGYT
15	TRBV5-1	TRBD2	ASSYASGTSSYNEQF
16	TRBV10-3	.	AISESGIAPSGANVLT
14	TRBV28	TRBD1	ASRYLGTAPDQPQH
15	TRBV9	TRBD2	ASSPPGLAGGQETQY
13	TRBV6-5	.	ASSARPPNTGELF
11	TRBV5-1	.	ASSYASNYEQY
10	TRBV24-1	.	ATSETTGEQY
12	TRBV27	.	ASKRVGDTYGYT
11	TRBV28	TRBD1	ASSSGQDYEQY
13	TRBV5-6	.	ASSFAGAGPGELF
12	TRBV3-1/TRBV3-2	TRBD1	ASSQRDRGRGYT
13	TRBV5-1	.	ASSLRQGGTGELF
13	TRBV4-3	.	ASSQETGVHTEAF
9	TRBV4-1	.	ASSQQDIQY
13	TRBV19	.	ASSIGEGLNEKLF
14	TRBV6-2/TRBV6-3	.	ASSYPRGPEAYGYT
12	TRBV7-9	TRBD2	ASSPGGTTYEQY
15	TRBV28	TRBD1	ASSFWGDRLRGTEAF
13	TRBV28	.	ASSAEAGYYNEQF
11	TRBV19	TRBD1	ASSPGTGGTQH